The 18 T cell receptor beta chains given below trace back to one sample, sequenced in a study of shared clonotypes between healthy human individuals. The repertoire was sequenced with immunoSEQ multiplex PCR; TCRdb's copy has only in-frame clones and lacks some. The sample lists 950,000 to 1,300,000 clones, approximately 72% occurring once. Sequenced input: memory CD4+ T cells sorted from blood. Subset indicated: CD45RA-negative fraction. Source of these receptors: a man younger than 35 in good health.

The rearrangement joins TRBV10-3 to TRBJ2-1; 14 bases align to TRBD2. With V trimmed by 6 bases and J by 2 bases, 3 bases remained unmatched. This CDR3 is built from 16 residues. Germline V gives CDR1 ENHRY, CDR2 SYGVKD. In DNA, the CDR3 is TGTGCCATCAGCCCGGGACTAGCGGGGGCCTACAATGAGCAGTTCTTC. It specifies CAISPGLAGAYNEQFF.

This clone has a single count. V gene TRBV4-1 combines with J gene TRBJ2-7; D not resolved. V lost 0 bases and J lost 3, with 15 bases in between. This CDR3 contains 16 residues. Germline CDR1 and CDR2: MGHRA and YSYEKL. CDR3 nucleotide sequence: TGCGCCAGCAGCCAAGATGAGGCGGCTCTGAGCTACGAGCAGTACTTC. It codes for CASSQDEAALSYEQYF.

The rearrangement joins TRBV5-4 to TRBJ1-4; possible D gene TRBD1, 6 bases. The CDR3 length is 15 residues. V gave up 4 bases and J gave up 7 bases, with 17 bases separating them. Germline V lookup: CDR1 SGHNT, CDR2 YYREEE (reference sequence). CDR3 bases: TGTGCCAGCAGCCTCGGTGGGGGGCTGAGTGAAAAACTGTTTTTT. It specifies CASSLGGGLSEKLFF. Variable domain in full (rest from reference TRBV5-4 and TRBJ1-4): ETGVTQSPTHLIKTRGQQVTLRCSSQSGHNTVSWYQQALGQGPQFIFQYYREEENGRGNFPPRFSGLQFPNYSSELNVNALELDDSALYLCASSLGGGLSEKLFFGSGTQLSVL.

DNA of the CDR3: TGTGCCAGCAGCCCGGGACGCCCACAAGAGACCCAGTACTTC. Residues: CASSPGRPQETQYF. This chain uses TRBV7-2 with TRBJ2-5; D may be TRBD1 or TRBD2 (5 bases each). V was clipped by 5 bases and J by 2 bases, with 12 bases between them. The CDR3 sequence is 14 residues long. Germline assignment: CDR1 SGHTA and CDR2 FQGNSA.

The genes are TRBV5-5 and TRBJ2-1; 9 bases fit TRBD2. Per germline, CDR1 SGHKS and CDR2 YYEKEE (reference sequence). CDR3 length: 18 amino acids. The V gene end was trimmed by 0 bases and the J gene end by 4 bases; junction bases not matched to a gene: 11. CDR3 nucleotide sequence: TGTGCCAGCAGCTTGGTTCTAGCGGGATATCTTGGGTACAATGAGCAGTTCTTC. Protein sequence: CASSLVLAGYLGYNEQFF.

DNA for the CDR3: TGCGCCAGCAGCCAAGAACGGGGGCAGTCCTACGAGCAGTACTTC. Translating gives CASSQERGQSYEQYF. The genes are TRBV4-3 and TRBJ2-7, with D possibly called TRBD1 or TRBD2 (6 bases each). Trimming left V 0 bases short and J 1 base short, with 10 bases between. Germline-derived CDR1 and CDR2 are LGHNA and YSLEER. The CDR3 contains 15 residues.

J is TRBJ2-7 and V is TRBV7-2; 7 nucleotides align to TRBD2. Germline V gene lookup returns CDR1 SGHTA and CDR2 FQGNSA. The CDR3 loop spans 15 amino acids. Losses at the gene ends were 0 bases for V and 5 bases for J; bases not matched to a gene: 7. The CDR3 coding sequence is TGTGCCAGCAGCTTAGCGGGGCTCGCGGGAGACGAGCAGTACTTC. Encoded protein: CASSLAGLAGDEQYF. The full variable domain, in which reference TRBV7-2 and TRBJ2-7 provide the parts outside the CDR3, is GAGVSQSPSNKVTEKGKDVELRCDPISGHTALYWYRQSLGQGLEFLIYFQGNSAPDKSGLPSDRFSAERTGGSVSTLTIQRTQQEDSAVYLCASSLAGLAGDEQYFGPGTRLTVT.

CDR3 in DNA: TGTGCCAGCAGTTACTCGATGGGGGGTGGCTCACCCCTCCACTTT. This sequence encodes CASSYSMGGGSPLHF. V and J are TRBV6-5 and TRBJ1-6, with D possibly being TRBD1 (5 bases). The germline V gene has CDR1 MNHEY and CDR2 SVGAGI. The CDR3 has 15 amino acids. With 0 bases removed from V and 10 bases from J, the gap between germline ends came to 13 bases.

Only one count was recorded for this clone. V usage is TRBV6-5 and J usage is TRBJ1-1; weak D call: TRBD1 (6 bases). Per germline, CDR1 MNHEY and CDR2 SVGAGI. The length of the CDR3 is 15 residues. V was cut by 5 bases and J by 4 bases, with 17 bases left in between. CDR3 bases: TGTGCCAGCAGTCCGCACAGGGATTGGGGCACTGAAGCTTTCTTT. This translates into CASSPHRDWGTEAFF.

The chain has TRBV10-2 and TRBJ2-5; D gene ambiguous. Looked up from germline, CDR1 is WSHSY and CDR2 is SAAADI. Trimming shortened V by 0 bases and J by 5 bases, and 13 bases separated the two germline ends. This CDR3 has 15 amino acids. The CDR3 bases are TGCGCCAGCAGTGAGTCGAACACGCAGGAGGAGACCCAGTACTTC. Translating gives CASSESNTQEETQYF.

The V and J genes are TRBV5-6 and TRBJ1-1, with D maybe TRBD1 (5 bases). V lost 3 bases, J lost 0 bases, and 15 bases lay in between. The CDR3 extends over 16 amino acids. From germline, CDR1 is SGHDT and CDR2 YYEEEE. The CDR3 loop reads CASSWGRALVNTEAFF. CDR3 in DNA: TGTGCCAGCAGCTGGGGCAGGGCTTTGGTGAACACTGAAGCTTTCTTT.

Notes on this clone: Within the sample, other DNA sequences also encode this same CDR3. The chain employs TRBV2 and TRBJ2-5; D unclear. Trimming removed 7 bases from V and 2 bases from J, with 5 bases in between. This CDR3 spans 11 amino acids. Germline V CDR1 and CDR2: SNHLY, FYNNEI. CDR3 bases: TGTGCCAGCACCGCACAAGAGACCCAGTACTTC. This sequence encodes CASTAQETQYF.

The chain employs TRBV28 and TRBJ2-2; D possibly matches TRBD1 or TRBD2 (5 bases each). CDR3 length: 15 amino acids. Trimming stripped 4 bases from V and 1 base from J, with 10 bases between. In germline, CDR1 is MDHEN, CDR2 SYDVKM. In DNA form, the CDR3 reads TGTGCCAGCAGTTCCGGGACGGTGAACACCGGGGAGCTGTTTTTT. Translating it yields CASSSGTVNTGELFF.

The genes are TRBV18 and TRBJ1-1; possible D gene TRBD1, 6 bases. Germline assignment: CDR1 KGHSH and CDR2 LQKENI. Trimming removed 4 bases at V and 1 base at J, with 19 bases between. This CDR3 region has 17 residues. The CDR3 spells CASSLLTPGTRNTEAFF. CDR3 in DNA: TGTGCCAGCTCACTTCTCACCCCCGGGACACGGAACACTGAAGCTTTCTTT.

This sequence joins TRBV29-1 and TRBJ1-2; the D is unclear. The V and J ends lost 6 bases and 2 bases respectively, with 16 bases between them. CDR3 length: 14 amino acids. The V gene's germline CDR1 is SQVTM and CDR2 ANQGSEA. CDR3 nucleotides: TGCAGCGTCCCCGAGGGAGGGTTAAACTATGGCTACACCTTC. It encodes CSVPEGGLNYGYTF.

This CDR3 is CASSVYRGTGELFF. The CDR3 DNA sequence: TGCGCCAGCAGCGTCTACAGGGGGACCGGGGAGCTGTTTTTT. The rearrangement joins TRBV5-1 to TRBJ2-2, with 8 bases aligning to TRBD1. V lost 4 bases to trimming and J lost 5 bases; unmatched junction nucleotides: 4. The CDR3 extends over 14 amino acids. Per the germline V gene, CDR1 is SGHRS and CDR2 is YFSETQ.

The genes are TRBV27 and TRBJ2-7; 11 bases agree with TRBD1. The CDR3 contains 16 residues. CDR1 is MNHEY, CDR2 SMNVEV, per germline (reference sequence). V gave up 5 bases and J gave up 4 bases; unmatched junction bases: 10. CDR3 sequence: CASSPIRTGGFYEQYF. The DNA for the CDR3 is TGTGCCAGCAGTCCGATTCGGACAGGGGGCTTTTACGAGCAGTACTTC.

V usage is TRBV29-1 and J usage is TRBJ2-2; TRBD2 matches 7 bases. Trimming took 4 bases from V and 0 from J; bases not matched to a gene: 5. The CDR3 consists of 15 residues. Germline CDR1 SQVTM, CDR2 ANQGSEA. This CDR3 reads CSVGGTNANTGELFF. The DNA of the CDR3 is TGCAGCGTTGGAGGGACTAACGCGAACACCGGGGAGCTGTTTTTT.